The rows below give T cell receptor beta chains drawn from one sample of a study of blood T cell repertoires in COVID-19. The assay was immunoSEQ multiplex PCR, and TCRdb's table has in-frame clones only and misses some. Found here are 25,000 to 30,000 clones, about 70% of them singletons; the top ten hold around a sixth. Input material: peripheral blood. The receptors shown here come from a human donor in a cohort sampled during active COVID-19. Both conserved end residues are trimmed from each CDR3. Each record gives: V gene, CDR3 protein.

>TRBV18
ASSPSGGETQY
>TRBV14
ASSQDRARGETQY
>TRBV6-5
ASAGQGSMTGELF
>TRBV4-1
ASSLPSTGELF
>TRBV27
ASSFNRDSNQPQH
>TRBV5-1
ASSFFGGQWETQY
>TRBV6-1
ASSRPSGTNYEQY
>TRBV15
ATSRDRSRGGSYEQY
>TRBV18
ASSPLAGAVYEQY
>TRBV7-9
ATGQYQETQY
>TRBV6-5
ASSSPGTAHGYT